Listed here are 6 T cell receptor beta chains from one sample, sequenced in a study of Tregs in tolerant kidney transplant recipients. Data came from immunoSEQ multiplex PCR; TCRdb stores just in-frame clones and leaves some out. This table has 85,000 to 95,000 clones, 90% to 95% appearing once. Material: CD8+ T cells from blood. These TCRs come from a human donor in good health.

The V gene is TRBV25-1, the J gene TRBJ1-2, with D unresolved. The CDR3 spans 14 residues. Trimming removed 3 bases from V and 3 bases from J, with 11 bases in between. Germline lookup yields CDR1 MGHDK and CDR2 SYGVNS. The CDR3 sequence: CASSEEDSDYGYTF. In DNA, the CDR3 is TGTGCCAGCAGTGAGGAGGACTCTGACTATGGCTACACCTTC.

The gene calls are TRBV18 and TRBJ1-2; 7 nucleotides agree with TRBD1. CDR1 is KGHSH, CDR2 LQKENI, per germline. Trimming at V came to 3 bases and at J to 5 bases, leaving 9 bases not matched to a gene. This CDR3 spans 15 amino acids. The CDR3 region is CASSPEKGQRYGYTF. The CDR3 region has the DNA TGTGCCAGCTCACCGGAGAAGGGACAGCGGTATGGCTACACCTTC. The complete variable domain, with remaining parts taken from reference TRBV18 and TRBJ1-2, reads NAGVMQNPRHLVRRRGQEARLRCSPMKGHSHVYWYRQLPEEGLKFMVYLQKENIIDESGMPKERFSAEFPKEGPSILRIQQVVRGDSAAYFCASSPEKGQRYGYTFGSGTRLTVV.

A single count supports this clone. This chain's CDR3 is CASSPYTSGTGDEQFF. The CDR3 nucleotides are TGTGCCAGCAGCCCGTACACTAGCGGCACCGGGGATGAGCAGTTCTTC. The chain combines TRBV7-7 with TRBJ2-1; TRBD2 aligns across 8 bases. This CDR3 is 16 amino acids long. The germline V gene has CDR1 SSHAT and CDR2 FNYEAQ (reference sequence). Trimming at V came to 5 bases and at J to 8 bases, leaving 14 bases not matched to a gene.

The chain joins TRBV5-6 to TRBJ2-1, with D maybe TRBD2 (5 bases). From germline, CDR1 is SGHDT and CDR2 YYEEEE. V was pared by 0 bases and J by 7 bases, with 5 bases between. The CDR3 covers 12 residues. The CDR3 loop is CASSLGGNEQFF. The CDR3 coding sequence is TGTGCCAGCAGCTTGGGAGGGAATGAGCAGTTCTTC.

The chain employs TRBV6-1 and TRBJ2-3; 8 bases line up with TRBD1. Trimming removed 2 bases from V and 2 bases from J; junction bases left unmatched: 3. The CDR3 has 15 residues. CDR1 is MNHNS and CDR2 is SASEGT in the germline V gene. The CDR3 protein is CASSERTGHTDTQYF. Here the CDR3 DNA reads TGTGCCAGCAGTGAAAGGACAGGGCACACAGATACGCAGTATTTT.

Concerning this clone: A much larger clone is a single base away; this may be a read error. This rearrangement joins TRBV13 to TRBJ2-3; D is unresolved. This CDR3 contains 12 residues. The germline V gene has CDR1 PRHDT and CDR2 FYEKMQ (reference sequence). Deletions cut 0 bases from V and 4 bases from J, with 2 bases between. The DNA for the CDR3 is TGTGCCAGCAGCTTAGGGTCAGATACGCAGTATTTT. Amino acids: CASSLGSDTQYF.